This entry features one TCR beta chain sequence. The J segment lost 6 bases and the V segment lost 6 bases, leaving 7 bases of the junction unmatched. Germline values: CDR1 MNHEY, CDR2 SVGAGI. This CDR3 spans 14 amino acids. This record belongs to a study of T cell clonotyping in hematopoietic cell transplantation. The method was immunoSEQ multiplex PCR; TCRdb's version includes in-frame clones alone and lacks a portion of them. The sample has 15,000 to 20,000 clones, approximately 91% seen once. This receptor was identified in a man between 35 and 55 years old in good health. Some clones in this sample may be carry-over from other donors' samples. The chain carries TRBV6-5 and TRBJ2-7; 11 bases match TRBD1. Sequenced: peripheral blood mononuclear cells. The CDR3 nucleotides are TGTGCCAGCAGACCCCGGGACAGGGGGTCCGAGCAGTACTTC. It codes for CASRPRDRGSEQYF.